This T cell receptor beta chain was captured in a study of cytomegalovirus exposure and HLA in healthy donors. Notes on this clone: Its antigen is as yet unknown.

Sequencing was performed with immunoSEQ multiplex PCR; in TCRdb, only in-frame clones are kept and a portion is missing. The sample has more than 100,000 clones, around 89% seen once. Overall study results and limits: Researchers catalogued about 160 TCR beta chains as cytomegalovirus-associated. A few of the chains that were CMV-associated were confirmed in vitro to be specific for CMV antigens.

The CDR3 is 17 residues long. The V end was cut by 0 bases, the J end by 1 base, with 15 bases between. Germline-derived CDR1 and CDR2 are ENHRY and SYGVKD. The chain combines TRBV10-3 with TRBJ2-5, with TRBD1 as a possible D gene (6 bases). Sequenced: PBMCs. This TCR came from a woman aged 18-29 years in good health and CMV-seropositive. The CDR3 bases are TGTGCCATCAGTGAGTCGACTCGTGTACAGGGCCAAGAGACCCAGTACTTC. Protein product: CAISESTRVQGQETQYF.